The 14 T cell receptor beta chains below were found in one sample sequenced in a study of control samples from healthy donors and cancer patients. Sequencing was performed with immunoSEQ multiplex PCR; in TCRdb, only in-frame clones are kept and a portion is missing. This sample has 130,000 or so clones, with over 85% found just once. The sample was blood. Every receptor here comes from a man aged 18 to 29 in good health.

The genes are TRBV10-3 and TRBJ1-1, with D hard to call. Trimming removed 3 bases from V and 8 bases from J, with 7 bases in between. In germline, CDR1 is ENHRY, CDR2 SYGVKD. This CDR3 comprises 11 residues. CDR3 DNA: TGTGCCATCAGTGATGGGGTGGAAGCTTTCTTT. It is translated as CAISDGVEAFF.

This clone was counted a single time. V usage is TRBV11-3 and J usage is TRBJ2-1; the D is unclear. V lost 0 bases to trimming and J lost 10 bases, with 13 bases between them. CDR3 length: 14 amino acids. CDR1 SGHNT and CDR2 YENEEA come from the germline V gene. Here the CDR3 reads CASSLDNSGREQFF. In DNA, the CDR3 is TGTGCCAGCAGCTTAGATAATAGTGGACGGGAGCAGTTCTTC.

V and J are TRBV5-1 and TRBJ1-5; D gene ambiguous. The V gene's germline CDR1 is SGHRS and CDR2 YFSETQ. V gave up 0 bases and J gave up 0 bases, with 4 bases separating them. This CDR3 region has 14 residues. CDR3 loop: CASSLEGSNQPQHF. The CDR3 DNA reads as TGCGCCAGCAGCTTGGAGGGTAGCAATCAGCCCCAGCATTTT. Complete variable domain (other parts from reference TRBV5-1 and TRBJ1-5): KAGVTQTPRYLIKTRGQQVTLSCSPISGHRSVSWYQQTPGQGLQFLFEYFSETQRNKGNFPGRFSGRQFSNSRSEMNVSTLELGDSALYLCASSLEGSNQPQHFGDGTRLSIL.

The chain carries TRBV7-2 and TRBJ1-2; 7 positions agree with TRBD1. V lost 10 bases to trimming and J lost 9 bases; unmatched junction nucleotides: 8. The CDR3 is made up of 11 amino acids. CDR1 SGHTA and CDR2 FQGNSA come from the germline V gene. Here the CDR3 reads CATLTGSSYTF. DNA for the CDR3: TGTGCCACCCTGACAGGGTCGAGCTACACCTTC.

This chain links TRBV4-2 with TRBJ2-1; tentative D call: TRBD2 (5 bases). The CDR3 length is 15 residues. CDR1 LGHNA and CDR2 YNFKEQ come from the germline V gene. V gave up 0 bases and J gave up 4 bases, with 10 bases separating them. CDR3 DNA sequence: TGTGCCAGCAGCCAAGAGAGGGCAGATTACAATGAGCAGTTCTTC. Amino acid sequence: CASSQERADYNEQFF.

V gene TRBV4-1 combines with J gene TRBJ1-2; the D gene is possibly TRBD1 (5 bases). This CDR3 is 14 amino acids long. Deletions cut 1 base from V and 3 bases from J, with 9 bases between. Looked up from germline, CDR1 is MGHRA and CDR2 is YSYEKL. CDR3 protein: CASSQVGGDYGYTF. The CDR3 DNA sequence: TGCGCCAGCAGCCAAGTGGGAGGGGACTATGGCTACACCTTC.

The chain joins TRBV19 to TRBJ2-1; D ambiguous. Germline V CDR1 and CDR2: LNHDA, SQIVND (reference sequence). The CDR3 spans 12 residues. Trimming stripped 4 bases from V and 9 bases from J, with 10 bases between. The CDR3 spells CASSSRESEQFF. The CDR3 nucleotides are TGTGCCAGTAGTAGTCGTGAAAGTGAGCAGTTCTTC.

The CDR3 reads CASSLLAGEQYF. The CDR3 nucleotides are TGTGCCAGCAGTCTTCTAGCGGGGGAGCAGTACTTC. V and J are TRBV27 and TRBJ2-7; TRBD2 matches 9 bases. The CDR3 extends over 12 amino acids. V was pared by 5 bases and J by 7 bases, with 3 bases of the junction left unmatched. Germline CDR1 is MNHEY and CDR2 is SMNVEV (reference sequence).

The chain uses TRBV10-2 and TRBJ1-3; D may be TRBD1 (5 bases). The CDR3 consists of 15 residues. Germline loops: CDR1 WSHSY, CDR2 SAAADI. V was shortened by 6 bases and J by 4 bases, with 16 bases between the two germline ends. Here the CDR3 DNA reads TGCGCCAGCAGGGGTCAGGGTAGTGGAGGAAACACCATATATTTT. Amino acids: CASRGQGSGGNTIYF.

V is TRBV3-1 (or the pseudogene TRBV3-2) and J is TRBJ2-1; 11 bases align to TRBD2. The J segment lost 5 bases and the V segment lost 1 base, leaving 7 bases of the junction unmatched. The CDR3 covers 17 residues. The germline V gene has CDR1 LGHDT and CDR2 YNNKEL (reference sequence). CDR3 region: CASSQVDTSGGNNEQFF. In nucleotides, the CDR3 is TGTGCCAGCAGCCAAGTAGACACTAGCGGGGGAAACAATGAGCAGTTCTTC.

The chain carries TRBV9 and TRBJ2-1, with a possible D match to TRBD2 (5 bases). V was shortened by 0 bases and J by 4 bases, with 8 bases between the two germline ends. Germline-derived CDR1 and CDR2 are SGDLS and YYNGEE. The CDR3 is 14 amino acids. CDR3 DNA sequence: TGTGCCAGCAGCGTAGTTGGACTTTACAATGAGCAGTTCTTC. It translates to CASSVVGLYNEQFF.

This clone was seen once. The V and J genes are TRBV19 and TRBJ1-6; no clear D gene. Germline-derived CDR1 and CDR2 are LNHDA and SQIVND (reference sequence). This CDR3 is built from 18 residues. Trimming removed 3 bases from V and 1 base from J, with 16 bases in between. DNA of the CDR3: TGTGCCAGTAGTATCGACCCCGGGTTTGGATCCTATAATTCACCCCTCCACTTT. It codes for CASSIDPGFGSYNSPLHF.

This chain connects TRBV11-2 to TRBJ2-7; D gene ambiguous. With 2 bases removed from V and 2 bases from J, the gap between germline ends came to 13 bases. The CDR3 loop spans 15 amino acids. Germline V gene sequence: CDR1 SGHAT, CDR2 FQNNGV. In nucleotides, the CDR3 is TGTGCCAGCAGCTTAAGGCAGTTCCCTACCTACGAGCAGTACTTC. As protein: CASSLRQFPTYEQYF. Based on the CDR3 plus reference TRBV11-2 and TRBJ2-7, the full variable domain is EAGVAQSPRYKIIEKRQSVAFWCNPISGHATLYWYQQILGQGPKLLIQFQNNGVVDDSQLPKDRFSAERLKGVDSTLKIQPAKLEDSAVYLCASSLRQFPTYEQYFGPGTRLTVT.

V gene TRBV19 combines with J gene TRBJ2-1, with TRBD2 identical over 14 bases. Germline CDR1 is LNHDA and CDR2 is SQIVND (reference sequence). This CDR3 has 18 residues. With V trimmed by 4 bases and J by 3 bases, 8 bases remained unmatched. This CDR3 is CASSTGLAGGPGYNEQFF. CDR3 sequence (DNA): TGTGCCAGTAGTACAGGACTAGCGGGGGGACCTGGCTACAATGAGCAGTTCTTC.